The present T cell receptor (beta chain) was sequenced within a study of blood T cell repertoires in COVID-19. The wider study: Material from acute and convalescent COVID-19 was sourced from the United States, Italy and Spain. T cells, B-cell-depleted T cells, or PBMCs supplied cDNA or gDNA.

This clone was detected once. In the study's own analysis: Researchers report that nucleated cell counts were estimated from reference gene primer amplification. Produced via immunoSEQ multiplex PCR; TCRdb's table is partial and in-frame only. That table gives V, J and clone size, and the DNA gave D and trimming. The table shows approximately 130,000 clones, with approximately 87% occurring only once. V lost 0 bases and J lost 0, with 9 bases in between. Germline CDR1 is MNHEY and CDR2 is SVGAGI. The CDR3 length is 16 residues. V usage is TRBV6-5 and J usage is TRBJ1-5; D unresolved. The receptor comes from a woman aged 45-65 years with acute or convalescent COVID-19. The sequenced material came from peripheral blood. CDR3 in amino acids: CASSYSGLNSNQPQHF. The DNA for the CDR3 is TGTGCCAGCAGTTACTCCGGACTGAATAGCAATCAGCCCCAGCATTTT.